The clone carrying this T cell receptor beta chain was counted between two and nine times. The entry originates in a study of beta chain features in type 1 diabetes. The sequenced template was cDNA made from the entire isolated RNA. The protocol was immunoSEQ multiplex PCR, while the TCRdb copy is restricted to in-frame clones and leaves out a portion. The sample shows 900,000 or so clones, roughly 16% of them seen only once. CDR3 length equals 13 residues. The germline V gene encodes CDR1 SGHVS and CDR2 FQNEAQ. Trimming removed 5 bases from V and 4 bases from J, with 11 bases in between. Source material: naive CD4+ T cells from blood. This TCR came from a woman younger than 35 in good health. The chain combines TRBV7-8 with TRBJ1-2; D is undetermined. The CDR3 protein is CASSPSFGYGYTF. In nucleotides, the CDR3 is TGTGCCAGCAGCCCCTCGTTCGGCTATGGCTACACCTTC.